This is a list of T cell receptor beta chains from one sample in a study of human T cells and chemical hapten exposure. MiXCR, run by TCRdb on the RACE reads, gives a single entry per CDR3 protein. The sample consists of about 130,000 distinct CDR3 sequences, more than 7.5% of them appearing once. Sequenced sample: whole blood. The receptor set was obtained from a male donor in good health. Some clones in this sample may be carry-over from other donors' samples. CDR3s include the opening cysteine and the closing phenylalanine or tryptophan. Fields, in order: CDR3 DNA, CDR3 protein, J gene, V gene, clone size, D gene. A D gene is named only where the DNA matches it firmly. Expanded clones are given a class, and other clones once, few, many or no size at all.

CDR3 DNA: TGTGCCAGCAGCTTCGACAGGGGCTTACAAGAGACCCAGTACTTC
CDR3 protein: CASSFDRGLQETQYF
J gene: TRBJ2-5
V gene: TRBV7-7
clone size: NA
D gene: TRBD1

CDR3 DNA: TGTGCCAGCACTCAGCAGGGAAACACCATATATTTT
CDR3 protein: CASTQQGNTIYF
J gene: TRBJ1-3
V gene: TRBV7-9
clone size: NA
D gene: NA

CDR3 DNA: TGTGCCAGTAGATTTACGGGACAGGGGGCGCCGAGGGATACGCAGTATTTT
CDR3 protein: CASRFTGQGAPRDTQYF
J gene: TRBJ2-3
V gene: TRBV19
clone size: NA
D gene: TRBD1

CDR3 DNA: TGTGCCAGCAGCCAAGAAATAAGGACAGTAACAGATACGCAGTATTTT
CDR3 protein: CASSQEIRTVTDTQYF
J gene: TRBJ2-3
V gene: TRBV14
clone size: many
D gene: NA

CDR3 DNA: TGTGCCAGCAGCAGGGGCTCAGAAGTGGGAGCTTTCTTT
CDR3 protein: CASSRGSEVGAFF
J gene: TRBJ1-1
V gene: TRBV12-3/TRBV12-4
clone size: NA
D gene: NA

CDR3 DNA: TGTGCCAGCGGGGTAGACGATACGCAGTATTTT
CDR3 protein: CASGVDDTQYF
J gene: TRBJ2-3
V gene: TRBV2
clone size: NA
D gene: NA

CDR3 DNA: TGTGCCAGCAGTTACTCTACAGGGTGGAAGAACGAGCAGTACTTC
CDR3 protein: CASSYSTGWKNEQYF
J gene: TRBJ2-7
V gene: TRBV6-5
clone size: few
D gene: NA

CDR3 DNA: TGTGCCAGCAGCCGACAGGCGACCGGGCCCCTTAACTATGGCTACACCTTC
CDR3 protein: CASSRQATGPLNYGYTF
J gene: TRBJ1-2
V gene: TRBV7-9
clone size: NA
D gene: NA

CDR3 DNA: TGTGCCAGCAGCATCGGGACTAGCGGAGAGACCCAGTACTTC
CDR3 protein: CASSIGTSGETQYF
J gene: TRBJ2-5
V gene: TRBV11-1
clone size: NA
D gene: TRBD2

CDR3 DNA: TGTGCCAGCAGCAATAGGGAGGACAGGGGGGCCCACGATGAAAAACTGTTTTTT
CDR3 protein: CASSNREDRGAHDEKLFF
J gene: TRBJ1-4
V gene: TRBV21-1
clone size: NA
D gene: NA

CDR3 DNA: TGCGCCAGCAGCCAAATTAGTGGCGGGGGCACAGATACGCAGTATTTT
CDR3 protein: CASSQISGGGTDTQYF
J gene: TRBJ2-3
V gene: TRBV4-3
clone size: many
D gene: NA

CDR3 DNA: TGCAGCGTTCCGGGACAGGGGGCGAACACTGAAGCTTTCTTT
CDR3 protein: CSVPGQGANTEAFF
J gene: TRBJ1-1
V gene: TRBV29-1
clone size: many
D gene: TRBD1

CDR3 DNA: TGTGCCAGCTCACCACTCCCTCCTGTTCCAAGAGAGACCCAGTACTTC
CDR3 protein: CASSPLPPVPRETQYF
J gene: TRBJ2-5
V gene: TRBV18
clone size: few
D gene: NA

CDR3 DNA: TGTGCCAGCAGTCTAATTCCGGAATATGGCTACACCTTC
CDR3 protein: CASSLIPEYGYTF
J gene: TRBJ1-2
V gene: TRBV25-1
clone size: many
D gene: NA

CDR3 DNA: TGTGCCACCAGCAGAGTAAGGACAGGAGGGACTAGCGAGGGATTAATCTGGGACACAGATACGCAGTATTTT
CDR3 protein: CATSRVRTGGTSEGLIWDTDTQYF
J gene: TRBJ2-3
V gene: TRBV15
clone size: NA
D gene: TRBD2

CDR3 DNA: TGTGCCAGCAGCGAGCCGGGACAGGGGGGGAAGCAGTACTTC
CDR3 protein: CASSEPGQGGKQYF
J gene: TRBJ2-7
V gene: TRBV9
clone size: many
D gene: TRBD1

CDR3 DNA: TGTGCCAGCAGCCAAATTCGGACTAGCGGGGCGGGGGATACGCAGTATTTT
CDR3 protein: CASSQIRTSGAGDTQYF
J gene: TRBJ2-3
V gene: TRBV7-2
clone size: few
D gene: TRBD2

CDR3 DNA: TGTGCCAGCAGTCCCCCGGTGGACCGCGCGAACACCGGGGAGCTGTTTTTT
CDR3 protein: CASSPPVDRANTGELFF
J gene: TRBJ2-2
V gene: TRBV6-1
clone size: few
D gene: NA

CDR3 DNA: TGTGCCAGCAGCTTACAGGGGAGCACTGAAGCTTTCTTT
CDR3 protein: CASSLQGSTEAFF
J gene: TRBJ1-1
V gene: TRBV7-2
clone size: NA
D gene: NA

CDR3 DNA: TGTGCCAGCGGTGACAGGGAAGGCACAGATACGCAGTATTTT
CDR3 protein: CASGDREGTDTQYF
J gene: TRBJ2-3
V gene: TRBV2
clone size: NA
D gene: TRBD1

CDR3 DNA: TGTGCCAGCAGTTTCCCAGGTAACACTGAAGCTTTCTTT
CDR3 protein: CASSFPGNTEAFF
J gene: TRBJ1-1
V gene: TRBV12-3/TRBV12-4
clone size: many
D gene: NA

CDR3 DNA: TGCAGCGTCTCAGGGGGTTTCTCCTACGAGCAGTACTTC
CDR3 protein: CSVSGGFSYEQYF
J gene: TRBJ2-7
V gene: TRBV29-1
clone size: NA
D gene: TRBD1

CDR3 DNA: TGCAGTGCCCTCCAGGGGGCTGAGAATTCACCCCTCCACTTT
CDR3 protein: CSALQGAENSPLHF
J gene: TRBJ1-6
V gene: TRBV20-1
clone size: few
D gene: TRBD1

CDR3 DNA: TGTGCCAGCAGTTTAGAGGGGTTCGGGCAAGAGACCCAGTACTTC
CDR3 protein: CASSLEGFGQETQYF
J gene: TRBJ2-5
V gene: TRBV28
clone size: few
D gene: NA

CDR3 DNA: TGCAGTGCTGAATCCATTGACAGGGCCAATGAGCAGTTCTTC
CDR3 protein: CSAESIDRANEQFF
J gene: TRBJ2-1
V gene: TRBV20-1
clone size: NA
D gene: TRBD1

CDR3 DNA: TGCGCCAGCAGCTTGGCAGCTAGCGGGGGCAGCACAGATACGCAGTATTTT
CDR3 protein: CASSLAASGGSTDTQYF
J gene: TRBJ2-3
V gene: TRBV5-1
clone size: many
D gene: TRBD2

CDR3 DNA: TGCGCCAGCAGCCAAGATTTTGCAGGGTCCTACGAGCAGTACTTC
CDR3 protein: CASSQDFAGSYEQYF
J gene: TRBJ2-7
V gene: TRBV4-1
clone size: NA
D gene: NA

CDR3 DNA: TGTGCCAGCACCTTGGGGATTCCAAGGACCGGGGAGCTGTTTTTT
CDR3 protein: CASTLGIPRTGELFF
J gene: TRBJ2-2
V gene: TRBV12-3/TRBV12-4
clone size: NA
D gene: NA

CDR3 DNA: TGTGCCAGCGCGAAACAAGGGGGGATTTCTTCTATGGACATTCAGTACTTC
CDR3 protein: CASAKQGGISSMDIQYF
J gene: TRBJ2-4
V gene: TRBV27
clone size: many
D gene: NA

CDR3 DNA: TGTGCCAGCAGCCCCTCTAGCTGGGGGGCCTACGAGCAGTACTTC
CDR3 protein: CASSPSSWGAYEQYF
J gene: TRBJ2-7
V gene: TRBV7-2
clone size: NA
D gene: NA

CDR3 DNA: TGCAGTGTGGTCCTGCAGGGGGACGAGCAGTACTTC
CDR3 protein: CSVVLQGDEQYF
J gene: TRBJ2-7
V gene: TRBV20-1
clone size: many
D gene: TRBD1

CDR3 DNA: TGTGCCAGCACTCATACCAGGGGGCTCGGGGGATTCTCTGGAAACACCATATATTTT
CDR3 protein: CASTHTRGLGGFSGNTIYF
J gene: TRBJ1-3
V gene: TRBV7-9
clone size: few
D gene: TRBD1

CDR3 DNA: TGTGCCATCTCTCAGGACAGGGGGCCTGAAGCTTTCTTT
CDR3 protein: CAISQDRGPEAFF
J gene: TRBJ1-1
V gene: TRBV10-3
clone size: many
D gene: TRBD1

CDR3 DNA: TGTGCCAGCAGTTTAGGAGGCGTCCACTCCTACAATGAGCAGTTCTTC
CDR3 protein: CASSLGGVHSYNEQFF
J gene: TRBJ2-1
V gene: TRBV12-3/TRBV12-4
clone size: many
D gene: NA

CDR3 DNA: TGTGCCACCAGTGATTGGCCATTTTTTAACTATGGCTACACCTTC
CDR3 protein: CATSDWPFFNYGYTF
J gene: TRBJ1-2
V gene: TRBV24-1
clone size: few
D gene: NA

CDR3 DNA: TGCAGTGCTAGTACGGGGGGCCGTGCCGGCGAGCAGTACTTC
CDR3 protein: CSASTGGRAGEQYF
J gene: TRBJ2-7
V gene: TRBV20-1
clone size: many
D gene: NA

CDR3 DNA: TGCGCCAGCAGCTTGGTGGTGAACACTGAAGCTTTCTTT
CDR3 protein: CASSLVVNTEAFF
J gene: TRBJ1-1
V gene: TRBV5-1
clone size: NA
D gene: NA

CDR3 DNA: TGTGCCATCAGTGACGGAGGGAGCCTCTACAATGAGCAGTTCTTC
CDR3 protein: CAISDGGSLYNEQFF
J gene: TRBJ2-1
V gene: TRBV10-3
clone size: NA
D gene: NA

CDR3 DNA: TGCAGTGCTAGAGGGCTAGCGGATTACGAGCAGTACTTC
CDR3 protein: CSARGLADYEQYF
J gene: TRBJ2-7
V gene: TRBV20-1
clone size: few
D gene: TRBD2

CDR3 DNA: TGCGCCAGCAGTCTTGGGGTACTAGCGGGAAGTTTTAATGAGCAGTTCTTC
CDR3 protein: CASSLGVLAGSFNEQFF
J gene: TRBJ2-1
V gene: TRBV5-1
clone size: NA
D gene: TRBD2

CDR3 DNA: TGTGCCAGCAGCTTGGATCTCCTTCTTGCAACTAATGAAAAACTGTTTTTT
CDR3 protein: CASSLDLLLATNEKLFF
J gene: TRBJ1-4
V gene: TRBV5-5
clone size: few
D gene: NA

CDR3 DNA: TGCAGCGCTAGAGTAAGCTCCTACGAGCAGTACTTC
CDR3 protein: CSARVSSYEQYF
J gene: TRBJ2-7
V gene: TRBV29-1
clone size: many
D gene: NA

CDR3 DNA: TGTGCCAGCAGCCGGAGGGACAGGGGGCAGGATACGCAGTATTTT
CDR3 protein: CASSRRDRGQDTQYF
J gene: TRBJ2-3
V gene: TRBV5-6
clone size: few
D gene: TRBD1

CDR3 DNA: TGCAGTGCCCGACAGGGGACTAGCGGTGTCTTCTACGAGCAGTACTTC
CDR3 protein: CSARQGTSGVFYEQYF
J gene: TRBJ2-7
V gene: TRBV20-1
clone size: many
D gene: TRBD2

CDR3 DNA: TGTGCCAGCAGCTCGGGTTTTAACTACGAGCAGTACTTC
CDR3 protein: CASSSGFNYEQYF
J gene: TRBJ2-7
V gene: TRBV7-2
clone size: few
D gene: NA

CDR3 DNA: TGTGCCAGCAGCTTAGAGGGGGCCGAGCAGTACTTC
CDR3 protein: CASSLEGAEQYF
J gene: TRBJ2-7
V gene: TRBV13
clone size: NA
D gene: TRBD1

CDR3 DNA: TGCGCCAGCAGCTTCGACCTTAGCTCCTACGAGCAGTACTTC
CDR3 protein: CASSFDLSSYEQYF
J gene: TRBJ2-7
V gene: TRBV5-1
clone size: many
D gene: NA

CDR3 DNA: TGTGCCAGCAGCTTAGGTGGGGAATGGGGGAGCGCTGAAGCTTTCTTT
CDR3 protein: CASSLGGEWGSAEAFF
J gene: TRBJ1-1
V gene: TRBV7-8
clone size: few
D gene: NA

CDR3 DNA: TGCAGCGTTGACGGGCTAGCGGGAGACCCATCCTACGAGCAGTACTTC
CDR3 protein: CSVDGLAGDPSYEQYF
J gene: TRBJ2-7
V gene: TRBV29-1
clone size: many
D gene: TRBD2

CDR3 DNA: TGTGCCAGCAGCCCACACAGGGTAGGGTCTCACACTGAAGCTTTCTTT
CDR3 protein: CASSPHRVGSHTEAFF
J gene: TRBJ1-1
V gene: TRBV7-8
clone size: many
D gene: NA

CDR3 DNA: TGTGCCAGCAGCCAAGATCTCTATGGCTACACCTTC
CDR3 protein: CASSQDLYGYTF
J gene: TRBJ1-2
V gene: TRBV14
clone size: few
D gene: NA

CDR3 DNA: TGTGCCAGCAGCGGGTACAGGGTTAACCCCCCAAGCTCCTACAATGAGCAGTTCTTC
CDR3 protein: CASSGYRVNPPSSYNEQFF
J gene: TRBJ2-1
V gene: TRBV9
clone size: NA
D gene: NA

CDR3 DNA: TGTGCCAGCAGCCAAGGGGGCATTCAGTACTTC
CDR3 protein: CASSQGGIQYF
J gene: TRBJ2-4
V gene: TRBV3-1
clone size: few
D gene: NA

CDR3 DNA: TGTGCCAGCAGGGCGGACCGAGCCTACGAGCAGTACTTC
CDR3 protein: CASRADRAYEQYF
J gene: TRBJ2-7
V gene: TRBV11-2
clone size: NA
D gene: NA

CDR3 DNA: TGTGCCAGCAGGAAACCGGGGGGCCAGGAAGGGGACACTGAAGCTTTCTTT
CDR3 protein: CASRKPGGQEGDTEAFF
J gene: TRBJ1-1
V gene: TRBV7-9
clone size: NA
D gene: NA

CDR3 DNA: TGTGCCAGCAGCCCAGGCCGGAATAGCAATCAGCCCCAGCATTTT
CDR3 protein: CASSPGRNSNQPQHF
J gene: TRBJ1-5
V gene: TRBV7-9
clone size: NA
D gene: NA

CDR3 DNA: TGTGCCAGCAGCCAAGATGGGAACACCGGGGAGCTGTTTTTT
CDR3 protein: CASSQDGNTGELFF
J gene: TRBJ2-2
V gene: TRBV3-1
clone size: many
D gene: NA